This T cell receptor (beta chain) was documented in a study of high-grade serous ovarian cancer treatment subgroups. Background on the study: Samples averaged around 13,000 reads and about 7,100 unique TCR beta rearrangements. Study findings and constraints: These tumor repertoires lack spatial information from bulk sequencing. Only CDR3 was analyzed; CDR1 and CDR2 were not. Different patients shared almost no repertoire; same-patient tumors shared roughly 0.095 to 0.85.

Measured with immunoSEQ multiplex PCR; TCRdb has only the in-frame clones, and not every one. The repertoire includes a few thousand clones, about 66% of them detected once, and 11% to 15% sits in the top ten. The tumor samples were collected prior to definitive surgery or chemotherapy. CDR3 size: 14 residues. The V gene end was trimmed by 8 bases and the J gene end by 0 bases; junction bases not matched to a gene: 7. The germline gives CDR1 MNHNY, CDR2 SVGAGI (reference sequence). Notes on this clone: No antigen is known for it.

Input material: tumor tissue. This chain joins TRBV6-6 and TRBJ2-7; 7 nucleotides line up with TRBD1. This receptor was taken from a human donor with high-grade serous ovarian cancer. The CDR3 DNA follows: TGTGCCAGCCAAAAGACAGGGAGCTCCTACGAGCAGTACTTC. Amino acids: CASQKTGSSYEQYF.